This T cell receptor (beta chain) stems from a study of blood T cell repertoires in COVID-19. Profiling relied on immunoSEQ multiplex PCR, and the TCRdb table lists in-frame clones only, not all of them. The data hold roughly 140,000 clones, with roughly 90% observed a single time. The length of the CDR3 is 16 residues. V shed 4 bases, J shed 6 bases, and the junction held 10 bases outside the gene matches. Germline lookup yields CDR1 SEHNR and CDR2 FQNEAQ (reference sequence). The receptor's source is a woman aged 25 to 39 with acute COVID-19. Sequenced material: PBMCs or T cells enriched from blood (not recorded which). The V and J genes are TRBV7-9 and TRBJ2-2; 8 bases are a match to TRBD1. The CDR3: CASSSTGGRGSGELFF. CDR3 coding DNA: TGTGCCAGCAGCTCCACAGGGGGGCGCGGGTCCGGGGAGCTGTTTTTT.